This TCR beta chain appears in the sequencing data of a study of blood T cell repertoires in COVID-19 (TCRdb year 2020). A note on the overall study: Samples covering the acute and convalescent phases of COVID-19 were provided by collaborators in the United States, Italy and Spain. Nearly every sample came with metadata listing a de-identified subject ID, COVID-19 status, age in years and sex. The samples were drawn from the first 160 participants of the ongoing ImmuneRACE study and from 1,254 subjects provided by 6 global collaborators. The repertoires were made available in a free public database intended to serve as a resource for research on the immune response to SARS-CoV-2. The prospective study material was composed of cDNA or gDNA derived from T cells, B-cell-depleted T cells, or PBMCs. HLA class I and class II types, where available, came from metadata supplied by the sample provider rather than from assay-based typing. Deeply sampled blood TCRbeta repertoires from subjects exposed to, actively infected with, or recovered from COVID-19 were included in the dataset. The paper as a whole reports these results and caveats: The amount of clinical and demographic metadata varied by source and participant and was provided uncurated.

As regards this clone: What this receptor recognizes is not known. Qualities for individual bases were not recorded, and no much larger clone is one base off.

The germline ends are 6 bases apart after V is trimmed by 4 bases and J by 0 bases. CDR1 SQVTM and CDR2 ANQGSEA were looked up in the germline V gene. From the cysteine through the phenylalanine, the CDR3 covers 12 amino acids. The CDR3 DNA has 36 bases and is translated from base 1. The immunoSEQ Assay, a bias-controlled multiplex PCR, was used to amplify TCRbeta CDR3 regions from genomic DNA. In the authors' own workflow: The number of nucleated cells in each sample was estimated by amplification of reference gene primers within the assay. Sequence reads were collapsed and filtered to measure the absolute abundance of every unique TCRbeta CDR3 rearrangement. For each sample, productive Simpson clonality was calculated by taking the square root of Simpson's diversity index across productive rearrangements. The source is immuneACCESS, and TCRdb retained only in-frame sequences with V and J called. Part of the clones is not carried over; for the studies checked, unresolved V genes explain less than half of this, and the remainder is unexplained. The D gene and trimming were derived from the DNA, and the V and J assignments and clone size from that table. The sample table lists about 97,000 clones, 90% to 95% of them with a count of one. The ten largest account for 15% to 20% of the sample.

Whole blood was collected in K2EDTA tubes by collaborating institutions according to the institutions' own protocols. For TCRbeta analysis, collaborators shipped samples as frozen whole blood, isolated PBMCs, or DNA extracted from either of those sample types. This receptor was obtained from a man aged 50 to 59 with acute or convalescent COVID-19. Source material: peripheral blood. The sequence joins TRBV29-1 to TRBJ1-1; the D gene lacks a confident call. The DNA sequence is as follows: TGCAGCGTTGGACTTGTGAACACTGAAGCTTTCTTT. This codes for CSVGLVNTEAFF. Where the CDR3 stops, the reference TRBV29-1 and TRBJ1-1 genes take over; the full variable domain is SAVISQKPSRDICQRGTSLTIQCQVDSQVTMMFWYRQQPGQSLTLIATANQGSEATYESGFVIDKFPISRPNLTFSTLTVSNMSPEDSSIYLCSVGLVNTEAFFGQGTRLTVV.